A selection of T cell receptor beta chains follows, all from one sample in a study of Graves' ophthalmopathy and Graves' hyperthyroidism. TCRdb called the multiplex PCR reads again in MiXCR, with one record for every CDR3 protein. The table lists 400,000 to 450,000 distinct CDR3 sequences, roughly 20% of them singletons. The specimen was peripheral blood. All receptors derive from a woman between 18 and 30 years old with stable Graves' hyperthyroidism. Each CDR3 is given with its conserved first and last residue. Each record gives: J gene, V gene, D gene, CDR3 protein. A D gene is named only where the DNA matches it firmly.

j_gene: TRBJ2-5; v_gene: TRBV20-1; d_gene: TRBD1; CDR3aa: CSALQGYQETQYF
j_gene: TRBJ2-1; v_gene: TRBV6-4; d_gene: NA; CDR3aa: CASSTGWTHNEQFF
j_gene: TRBJ1-2; v_gene: TRBV6-1; d_gene: TRBD1; CDR3aa: CASIVGTGGYGYTF
j_gene: TRBJ1-6; v_gene: TRBV28; d_gene: NA; CDR3aa: CASSLRQGWSPLHF
j_gene: TRBJ2-7; v_gene: TRBV7-3; d_gene: TRBD2; CDR3aa: CASSLRSQILAGVPSSYEQYF
j_gene: TRBJ2-2; v_gene: TRBV7-2; d_gene: TRBD2; CDR3aa: CASSKLAGGTGELFF
j_gene: TRBJ2-7; v_gene: TRBV27; d_gene: NA; CDR3aa: CASSFGGAHSYEQYF
j_gene: TRBJ2-7; v_gene: TRBV12-3/TRBV12-4; d_gene: NA; CDR3aa: CASSLRGVLTYEQYF
j_gene: TRBJ1-1; v_gene: TRBV29-1; d_gene: TRBD1; CDR3aa: CSAQGFTEAFF
j_gene: TRBJ1-5; v_gene: TRBV6-2/TRBV6-3; d_gene: NA; CDR3aa: CASSYASGAAQPQHF
j_gene: TRBJ2-7; v_gene: TRBV6-5; d_gene: NA; CDR3aa: CASSYGQHYEQYF
j_gene: TRBJ1-1; v_gene: TRBV28; d_gene: NA; CDR3aa: CASTLGAGMNTEAFF
j_gene: TRBJ2-7; v_gene: TRBV20-1; d_gene: NA; CDR3aa: CSARGPGGRASYEQYF
j_gene: TRBJ2-5; v_gene: TRBV7-7; d_gene: NA; CDR3aa: CASSLEAGREETQYF
j_gene: TRBJ2-2; v_gene: TRBV20-1; d_gene: NA; CDR3aa: CSARDRGRYSNSGDLFF
j_gene: TRBJ2-5; v_gene: TRBV19; d_gene: NA; CDR3aa: CASSPRQNRQTQYF
j_gene: TRBJ2-5; v_gene: TRBV2; d_gene: NA; CDR3aa: CASTLGRIKETQYF
j_gene: TRBJ1-6; v_gene: TRBV11-2; d_gene: NA; CDR3aa: CASSLELAATYNSPLHF
j_gene: TRBJ2-2; v_gene: TRBV7-2; d_gene: NA; CDR3aa: CASSLRELNTGELCF
j_gene: TRBJ1-2; v_gene: TRBV11-2; d_gene: NA; CDR3aa: CASSLVNYGYTF
j_gene: TRBJ2-7; v_gene: TRBV11-2; d_gene: NA; CDR3aa: CASSRTRNYEQYF
j_gene: TRBJ2-5; v_gene: TRBV29-1; d_gene: TRBD2; CDR3aa: CSVDLVGGGETQYF
j_gene: TRBJ2-5; v_gene: TRBV6-2/TRBV6-3; d_gene: TRBD1; CDR3aa: CASNSETGGWKTQYF
j_gene: TRBJ2-5; v_gene: TRBV15; d_gene: NA; CDR3aa: CATSRGQREETQYF
j_gene: TRBJ2-7; v_gene: TRBV20-1; d_gene: NA; CDR3aa: CSARHHEQYF
j_gene: TRBJ2-5; v_gene: TRBV5-4; d_gene: TRBD2; CDR3aa: CAVGSGREETQYF
j_gene: TRBJ1-2; v_gene: TRBV6-1; d_gene: TRBD1; CDR3aa: CASRGTDSYGYTF
j_gene: TRBJ1-2; v_gene: TRBV19; d_gene: NA; CDR3aa: CASTPEGTAGYGYTF
j_gene: TRBJ1-1; v_gene: TRBV29-1; d_gene: NA; CDR3aa: CSVRNRDITEAFF
j_gene: TRBJ2-7; v_gene: TRBV30; d_gene: TRBD1; CDR3aa: CAWSSGTAYHEQYF
j_gene: TRBJ2-7; v_gene: TRBV28; d_gene: TRBD1; CDR3aa: CASSLGTESYEQYF
j_gene: TRBJ2-7; v_gene: TRBV20-1; d_gene: TRBD1; CDR3aa: CSASPGQGNEQYF
j_gene: TRBJ2-7; v_gene: TRBV11-1; d_gene: TRBD2; CDR3aa: CASSLFSTAAGVSYEQYF
j_gene: TRBJ1-2; v_gene: TRBV12-3/TRBV12-4; d_gene: NA; CDR3aa: CASSFDIYGYTF
j_gene: TRBJ1-6; v_gene: TRBV7-2; d_gene: TRBD1; CDR3aa: CASSLEGADNSPLHF
j_gene: TRBJ2-7; v_gene: TRBV28; d_gene: NA; CDR3aa: CASSSPLKSPEQYF
j_gene: TRBJ1-1; v_gene: TRBV28; d_gene: NA; CDR3aa: CASSPSRGLDTEAFF
j_gene: TRBJ1-3; v_gene: TRBV4-3; d_gene: NA; CDR3aa: CASSKTGALSGNTIYF
j_gene: TRBJ2-7; v_gene: TRBV6-5; d_gene: NA; CDR3aa: CASSYNRISSSYEQYF
j_gene: TRBJ1-2; v_gene: TRBV6-5; d_gene: NA; CDR3aa: CASSYSGSNYGYTF
j_gene: TRBJ1-3; v_gene: TRBV6-1; d_gene: TRBD1; CDR3aa: CASRETGGPGNTIYF
j_gene: TRBJ2-2; v_gene: TRBV19; d_gene: NA; CDR3aa: CASNPLDYDTGELFF
j_gene: TRBJ1-1; v_gene: TRBV30; d_gene: NA; CDR3aa: CAWSEAHTGGDTEAFF
j_gene: TRBJ2-7; v_gene: TRBV27; d_gene: TRBD2; CDR3aa: CASSLSLSGSSYEQYF
j_gene: TRBJ2-5; v_gene: TRBV11-2; d_gene: TRBD1; CDR3aa: CASSTHRGHRETQYF
j_gene: TRBJ1-2; v_gene: TRBV18; d_gene: NA; CDR3aa: CASSPRPGDGYTF
j_gene: TRBJ2-7; v_gene: TRBV28; d_gene: NA; CDR3aa: CASSFHISYEQYF
j_gene: TRBJ1-1; v_gene: TRBV11-2; d_gene: NA; CDR3aa: CASSLDPGAFF
j_gene: TRBJ2-5; v_gene: TRBV20-1; d_gene: NA; CDR3aa: CSARGGVPQETQYF
j_gene: TRBJ1-1; v_gene: TRBV5-6; d_gene: NA; CDR3aa: CASSLVGANTEAFF
j_gene: TRBJ2-2; v_gene: TRBV24-1; d_gene: NA; CDR3aa: CATSDRLEPGTPLFF
j_gene: TRBJ1-5; v_gene: TRBV28; d_gene: TRBD1; CDR3aa: CASSLRGQSYSPQPQHF
j_gene: TRBJ1-2; v_gene: TRBV19; d_gene: TRBD1; CDR3aa: CASSGYGTDINYGYTF
j_gene: TRBJ2-2; v_gene: TRBV15; d_gene: TRBD2; CDR3aa: CATSRVPSGANTGELFF
j_gene: TRBJ2-7; v_gene: TRBV12-3/TRBV12-4; d_gene: TRBD2; CDR3aa: CASSLVAGETYEQYF